What follows is one T cell receptor beta chain and its context. Its antigen is not identified. A much bigger clone sits one base away, suggesting this may be a read error. The data derive from a study of post-analysis software for immune sequencing data. On the study more broadly: Secondary progressive, relapsing-remitting and progressive-relapsing multiple sclerosis were among the included disease courses. Study results and limitations: TRBV5-6, TRBV5-1 and TRBV20-1 were among four or five TRBV segments more frequent in patients than controls.

Researchers reported that TCR beta cDNA libraries carried unique molecular identifiers. Using its own MiXCR run on the PCR reads, TCRdb lists one record per CDR3 protein. This table holds around 200,000 distinct CDR3 sequences, 25% to 30% found once. The germline CDR1 and CDR2 sequences are SGHVS and FQNEAQ. The CDR3 length is 13 residues. This receptor was obtained from a girl aged 2 to 17 with multiple sclerosis. The sample consisted of blood. V is TRBV7-8 and J is TRBJ2-1, with TRBD1 matching over 7 bases. The J call is doubtful: the DNA matches TRBJ2-7 better. CDR3 nucleotide sequence: TGTGCCAGCAGCTTCGACAGGGTACCTGAGCAGTACTTC. Its protein is CASSFDRVPEQYF.